These 31 T cell receptor beta chains were all obtained from the same sample, sequenced in a study of shared clonotypes between healthy human individuals. Libraries were prepared by immunoSEQ multiplex PCR; TCRdb keeps only in-frame clonotypes and omits some of them. Of about 1.5 million clones detected, approximately 96% appear once; the ten largest clones hold approximately 1.2%. Input material: naive CD4+ T cells sorted from blood. Subset reported: CD45RA+ positively selected. Every receptor here comes from a young man in good health.

The rearrangement joins TRBV6-5 to TRBJ2-1, with 13 bases matching TRBD2. The CDR3 extends over 16 amino acids. The junction had 4 bases not matched to a gene; V was cut back by 2 bases and J by 6 bases. In germline, CDR1 is MNHEY, CDR2 SVGAGI. The CDR3 bases are TGTGCCAGCAGTTACGCGGGACTAGCGGGGATCAATGAGCAGTTCTTC. It specifies CASSYAGLAGINEQFF.

This sequence joins TRBV2 and TRBJ2-7; tentative D call: TRBD2 (6 bases). Germline V gene lookup returns CDR1 SNHLY and CDR2 FYNNEI. Trimming took 7 bases from V and 6 from J, leaving 28 bases between them. The CDR3 runs 17 residues. The CDR3 DNA sequence: TGTGCCAGCACTCTCATCTCCGGGAGACTAAGGATGGGCGAGCAGTACTTC. Encoded protein: CASTLISGRLRMGEQYF.

With regard to this clone: In the same sample, other DNA sequences code for this CDR3. The chain has TRBV28 and TRBJ2-3, with 11 bases lining up with TRBD2. Unmatched junction bases numbered 5, after V lost 3 bases and J lost 3 bases. This CDR3 spans 16 amino acids. Germline CDR1 MDHEN, CDR2 SYDVKM. The CDR3 DNA follows: TGTGCCAGCAGTTTCCCTCTAGCGGGAGGAACAGATACGCAGTATTTT. Amino acid sequence: CASSFPLAGGTDTQYF. Supplemented by reference TRBV28 and TRBJ2-3, the full variable domain reads DVKVTQSSRYLVKRTGEKVFLECVQDMDHENMFWYRQDPGLGLRLIYFSYDVKMKEKGDIPEGYSVSREKKERFSLILESASTNQTSMYLCASSFPLAGGTDTQYFGPGTRLTVL.

The V and J genes are TRBV19 and TRBJ1-1; weak D call: TRBD1 (6 bases). From germline, CDR1 is LNHDA and CDR2 SQIVND (reference sequence). This CDR3 has 13 amino acids. The ends were cut back, 1 base at V and 9 bases at J, with 12 bases in the middle. This CDR3 reads CASSIVGTQKAFF. In DNA form, the CDR3 reads TGTGCCAGTAGTATAGTTGGGACACAGAAAGCTTTCTTT.

The chain couples TRBV4-3 to TRBJ2-5; D remains ambiguous. Germline-derived CDR1 and CDR2 are LGHNA and YSLEER. CDR3 size: 14 residues. Trimming cost V 2 bases and J 1 base, with 8 bases left between them. The CDR3 coding sequence is TGCGCCAGCAGCCAACATAACGCCCAAGAGACCCAGTACTTC. Translation gives CASSQHNAQETQYF.

The chain carries TRBV7-8 and TRBJ1-2, with TRBD1 identical over 8 bases. V was clipped by 1 base and J by 5 bases; unmatched bases: 6. Germline V gene data show CDR1 as SGHVS and CDR2 as FQNEAQ. CDR3 length equals 15 residues. The CDR3 nucleotides read TGTGCCAGCAGCTTAGTGGCAGGGGGCCAATATGGCTACACCTTC. Amino acids: CASSLVAGGQYGYTF.

The V gene is TRBV9, the J gene TRBJ2-1, with 8 bases lining up with TRBD2. This CDR3 spans 15 amino acids. J was trimmed by 7 bases and V by 3 bases; bases with no gene match: 9. CDR1 is SGDLS and CDR2 is YYNGEE in the germline V gene. CDR3 DNA: TGTGCCAGCAGCGCCCCGGCTAGCGGGCTAAATGAGCAGTTCTTC. It is translated as CASSAPASGLNEQFF. The full variable domain, its missing parts supplied by reference TRBV9 and TRBJ2-1, is DSGVTQTPKHLITATGQRVTLRCSPRSGDLSVYWYQQSLDQGLQFLIQYYNGEERAKGNILERFSAQQFPDLHSELNLSSLELGDSALYFCASSAPASGLNEQFFGPGTRLTVL.

The chain carries TRBV5-1 and TRBJ2-7; D is possibly TRBD1 (6 bases). This CDR3 region has 14 residues. Germline assignment: CDR1 SGHRS and CDR2 YFSETQ. V lost 4 bases and J lost 0, with 11 bases in between. CDR3 in DNA: TGCGCCAGCAGCGTACAGGGCAGCTCCTACGAGCAGTACTTC. Translated: CASSVQGSSYEQYF.

This chain uses TRBV6-5 with TRBJ2-7; a possible D gene is TRBD1 (6 bases). CDR3 length: 13 amino acids. Trimming removed 8 bases from V and 3 bases from J, with 14 bases in between. From germline, CDR1 is MNHEY and CDR2 SVGAGI. CDR3 in amino acids: CASQRGQHYEQYF. The CDR3 DNA sequence: TGTGCCAGCCAAAGGGGACAACACTACGAGCAGTACTTC.

The chain is built from TRBV4-1 and TRBJ2-4; possible D gene TRBD1, 6 bases. V was clipped by 5 bases and J by 5 bases, with 13 bases between them. CDR1 and CDR2 from the germline V gene are MGHRA and YSYEKL. This CDR3 is 14 amino acids long. CDR3 nucleotides: TGCGCCAGCAGCTTTCGGACAGCAGAAAACATTCAGTACTTC. It codes for CASSFRTAENIQYF.

The chain joins TRBV5-6 to TRBJ2-3, with 7 bases identical to TRBD2. The CDR3 loop spans 15 amino acids. CDR1 is SGHDT and CDR2 is YYEEEE in the germline V gene. Trimming cost V 4 bases and J 2 bases; bases outside gene matches: 7. The CDR3 loop is CASSNLAVFTDTQYF. DNA of the CDR3: TGTGCCAGCAGCAATCTAGCGGTCTTCACAGATACGCAGTATTTT. Complete variable domain (other parts from reference TRBV5-6 and TRBJ2-3): DAGVTQSPTHLIKTRGQQVTLRCSPKSGHDTVSWYQQALGQGPQFIFQYYEEEERQRGNFPDRFSGHQFPNYSSELNVNALLLGDSALYLCASSNLAVFTDTQYFGPGTRLTVL.

This chain links TRBV7-9 with TRBJ2-2; D uncertain. Germline V gene sequence: CDR1 SEHNR, CDR2 FQNEAQ (reference sequence). CDR3 length: 14 residues. The ends were cut back, 2 bases at V and 4 bases at J, with 8 bases in the middle. This CDR3 reads CASSLREVTGELFF. CDR3 in DNA: TGTGCCAGCAGCTTAAGAGAGGTCACCGGGGAGCTGTTTTTT.

Regarding this clone: The same CDR3 also results from other DNA sequences found in this sample. The chain uses TRBV6-5 and TRBJ2-7; tentatively, D is TRBD1 (5 bases). V gave up 0 bases and J gave up 0 bases, with 6 bases separating them. The CDR3 spans 14 residues. Germline V lookup: CDR1 MNHEY, CDR2 SVGAGI. CDR3 nucleotide sequence: TGTGCCAGCAGTTACTCCAGGGACTCCTACGAGCAGTACTTC. It encodes CASSYSRDSYEQYF.

This chain uses TRBV4-3 with TRBJ2-7; a weak D match, TRBD1 (5 bases). In germline, CDR1 is LGHNA, CDR2 YSLEER. V lost 0 bases to trimming and J lost 2 bases, with 14 bases between them. This CDR3 is built from 16 residues. CDR3 loop: CASSQDTTGGTYEQYF. CDR3 bases: TGCGCCAGCAGCCAAGATACTACAGGCGGAACCTACGAGCAGTACTTC.

The CDR3 is CASSLAAGQPQHF. The CDR3 nucleotides read TGTGCCAGCAGCTTAGCTGCGGGTCAGCCCCAGCATTTT. This chain links TRBV11-2 with TRBJ1-5; D is unresolved. This CDR3 is built from 13 residues. Between the trimmed V and J ends, which lost 1 base and 6 bases, there was a span of 7 bases. Germline CDR1 is SGHAT and CDR2 is FQNNGV. Together with reference TRBV11-2 and TRBJ1-5, the CDR3 gives the full variable domain: EAGVAQSPRYKIIEKRQSVAFWCNPISGHATLYWYQQILGQGPKLLIQFQNNGVVDDSQLPKDRFSAERLKGVDSTLKIQPAKLEDSAVYLCASSLAAGQPQHFGDGTRLSIL.

This chain uses TRBV27 with TRBJ1-5; 9 bases match TRBD1. The length of the CDR3 is 17 residues. Looked up from germline, CDR1 is MNHEY and CDR2 is SMNVEV (reference sequence). Losses at the gene ends were 4 bases for V and 5 bases for J; bases not matched to a gene: 12. In DNA, the CDR3 is TGTGCCAGCAGTTCGCTAACCGGGACAGGGTCCCATCAGCCCCAGCATTTT. This codes for CASSSLTGTGSHQPQHF.

The chain has TRBV11-2 and TRBJ1-1; unclear D gene. Germline lookup yields CDR1 SGHAT and CDR2 FQNNGV. The V end was cut by 1 base, the J end by 4 bases, with 10 bases between. The CDR3 totals 14 residues. The CDR3 sequence is CASSLADIGTEAFF. The CDR3 DNA sequence: TGTGCCAGCAGCTTAGCTGATATCGGCACTGAAGCTTTCTTT.

The rearrangement links TRBV6-5 to TRBJ2-2; D possibly corresponds to TRBD1 (6 bases). The germline gives CDR1 MNHEY, CDR2 SVGAGI. V was clipped by 6 bases and J by 5 bases, with 13 bases between them. The CDR3 loop spans 14 amino acids. The CDR3 is CASRNTGFTGELFF. CDR3 bases: TGTGCCAGCAGGAATACAGGGTTTACCGGGGAGCTGTTTTTT.

The chain employs TRBV5-5 and TRBJ1-2, with 7 bases lining up with TRBD1. The CDR3 has 14 amino acids. CDR1 is SGHKS, CDR2 YYEKEE, per germline (reference sequence). V was clipped by 0 bases and J by 3 bases; unmatched bases: 2. The chain's CDR3 is CASSLDGTDYGYTF. CDR3 nucleotide sequence: TGTGCCAGCAGCTTGGATGGGACAGACTATGGCTACACCTTC.

V gene TRBV7-8 combines with J gene TRBJ1-5; D is undetermined. V lost 5 bases to trimming and J lost 6 bases, with 8 bases between them. Germline V gene lookup returns CDR1 SGHVS and CDR2 FQNEAQ. The CDR3 length is 12 residues. CDR3 bases: TGTGCCAGCAGCCTGACTCTTCAGCCCCAGCATTTT. Encoded protein: CASSLTLQPQHF.

This sequence joins TRBV9 and TRBJ2-7; D is possibly TRBD2 (5 bases). Germline CDR1 and CDR2: SGDLS and YYNGEE. The CDR3 loop spans 14 amino acids. Deletions cut 4 bases from V and 0 bases from J, with 11 bases between. CDR3 region: CASSPLGSSYEQYF. The CDR3, as DNA: TGTGCCAGCAGCCCACTAGGTAGCTCCTACGAGCAGTACTTC.

The chain uses TRBV6-1 and TRBJ2-7; no clear D gene. The V end was cut by 6 bases, the J end by 3 bases, with 9 bases between. This CDR3 contains 12 residues. Germline CDR1 is MNHNS and CDR2 is SASEGT. The CDR3 nucleotides are TGTGCCAGCAGGGCCCAAGACTACGAGCAGTACTTC. Protein: CASRAQDYEQYF.

The rearrangement links TRBV11-2 to TRBJ2-7; D is unclear. Germline-derived CDR1 and CDR2 are SGHAT and FQNNGV. Trimming removed 3 bases at V and 6 bases at J, with 9 bases between. This CDR3 is built from 12 residues. The CDR3 sequence is CASSLTSGEQYF. The CDR3 DNA reads TGTGCCAGCAGCTTGACCTCCGGCGAGCAGTACTTC.

This clone was seen once. In DNA, the CDR3 is TGTGCCAGCAGCTTAGGCTGGGGGCAGGGGCTGTTTTTT. Translation gives CASSLGWGQGLFF. The chain has TRBV7-2 and TRBJ2-2, with D possibly matching TRBD1 (6 bases). From germline, CDR1 is SGHTA and CDR2 FQGNSA. The V end was cut by 1 base, the J end by 13 bases, with 13 bases between. The CDR3 runs to 13 residues.

The chain carries TRBV5-1 and TRBJ1-4; D possibly corresponds to TRBD1 (6 bases). Trimming took off 0 bases at V and 2 bases at J, with 11 bases between the two ends. The CDR3 covers 16 residues. The V gene's germline CDR1 is SGHRS and CDR2 YFSETQ. CDR3 sequence reads: CASSLASGVTNEKLFF. CDR3 DNA: TGCGCCAGCAGCTTGGCCTCAGGGGTCACTAATGAAAAACTGTTTTTT. The entire variable domain, with the rest obtained from reference TRBV5-1 and TRBJ1-4, is as follows: KAGVTQTPRYLIKTRGQQVTLSCSPISGHRSVSWYQQTPGQGLQFLFEYFSETQRNKGNFPGRFSGRQFSNSRSEMNVSTLELGDSALYLCASSLASGVTNEKLFFGSGTQLSVL.

This clone appeared once. The V gene is TRBV7-2, the J gene TRBJ2-7; TRBD2 aligns across 7 bases. Trimming cost V 1 base and J 3 bases; bases outside gene matches: 18. The CDR3 length is 19 residues. Per germline, CDR1 SGHTA and CDR2 FQGNSA. The CDR3 region is CASSLVGRLAVPKFYEQYF. CDR3 bases: TGTGCCAGCAGCTTAGTTGGGCGGCTAGCGGTCCCTAAGTTCTACGAGCAGTACTTC.

V usage is TRBV6-5 and J usage is TRBJ2-7; a possible D gene is TRBD2 (6 bases). The CDR3 sequence is 14 residues long. CDR1 and CDR2 (germline): MNHEY, SVGAGI. Trimming cost V 4 bases and J 1 base, with 11 bases left between them. As DNA, the CDR3 is TGTGCCAGCAGTTCATTTGCGGGGTCCTACGAGCAGTACTTC. It translates to CASSSFAGSYEQYF.

On this clone itself: Other DNA sequences in this sample translate to the same CDR3. This chain connects TRBV11-2 to TRBJ2-7; 9 bases fit TRBD1. Germline V gene sequence: CDR1 SGHAT, CDR2 FQNNGV. The CDR3 sequence is 15 residues long. V shed 4 bases and J 0 bases; nucleotides not matched to a gene: 4. This CDR3 is CASSSWDRASYEQYF. The CDR3 DNA is TGTGCCAGCAGCTCGTGGGACAGGGCCTCCTACGAGCAGTACTTC.

The rearrangement uses TRBV11-2 and TRBJ1-1; D is unresolved. The CDR3 contains 15 residues. The V gene lost 2 bases and the J gene lost 0 bases, with 10 bases spanning the gap. The germline CDR1 and CDR2 sequences are SGHAT and FQNNGV. CDR3 DNA: TGTGCCAGCAGCTTATATGCCAGAATGAACACTGAAGCTTTCTTT. This codes for CASSLYARMNTEAFF.

The V and J genes are TRBV2 and TRBJ1-4; D is unresolved. Deletions cut 6 bases from V and 7 bases from J, with 12 bases between. This CDR3 has 13 amino acids. Germline V gene sequence: CDR1 SNHLY, CDR2 FYNNEI. The CDR3 DNA reads as TGTGCCAGCAGCACCGAGAGGGTTGAAAAACTGTTTTTT. Protein sequence: CASSTERVEKLFF.

The rearrangement uses TRBV10-3 and TRBJ2-6; D perhaps matches TRBD1 (5 bases). V was cut by 6 bases and J by 1 base, with 16 bases left in between. The germline gives CDR1 ENHRY, CDR2 SYGVKD. The CDR3 totals 17 residues. CDR3 protein: CAIRDLTVPSGANVLTF. Written as DNA, the CDR3 is TGTGCCATCAGGGACCTGACAGTCCCGTCTGGGGCCAACGTCCTGACTTTC.